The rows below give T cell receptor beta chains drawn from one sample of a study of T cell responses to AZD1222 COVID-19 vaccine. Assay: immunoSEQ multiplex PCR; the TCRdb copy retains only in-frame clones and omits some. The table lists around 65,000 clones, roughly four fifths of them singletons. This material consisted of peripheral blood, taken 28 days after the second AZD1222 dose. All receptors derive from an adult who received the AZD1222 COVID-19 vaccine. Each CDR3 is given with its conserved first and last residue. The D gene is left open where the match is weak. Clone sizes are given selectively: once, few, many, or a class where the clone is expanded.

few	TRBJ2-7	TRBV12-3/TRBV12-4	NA	TGTGCCAGCAGTTCCCGGGATCACTACGAGCAGTACTTC	CASSSRDHYEQYF
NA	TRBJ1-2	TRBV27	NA	TGTGCCAGCAGGAGGACAGAGAGAGTCTATGGCTACACCTTC	CASRRTERVYGYTF
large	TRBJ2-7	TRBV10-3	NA	TGTGCCATCAGTGAAAGGGACACCGGCGAGCAGTACTTC	CAISERDTGEQYF
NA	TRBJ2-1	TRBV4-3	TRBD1	TGCGCCAGCAGCCAAGGGGGACAGGTTGGTCTAAACTCCTACAATGAGCAGTTCTTC	CASSQGGQVGLNSYNEQFF
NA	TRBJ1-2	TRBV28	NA	TGTGCCAGCGTTTCCGGGCGAGGCTACACCTTC	CASVSGRGYTF
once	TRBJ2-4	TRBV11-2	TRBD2	TGTGCCAGCAGCCTCGGACTAGCGGGAGGGCCGGTAAACATTCAGTACTTC	CASSLGLAGGPVNIQYF
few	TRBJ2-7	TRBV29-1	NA	TGCAGCGTGAACGGGGGAACCTACGAGCAGTACTTC	CSVNGGTYEQYF
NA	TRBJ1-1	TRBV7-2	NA	TGTGCCAGCAGCTTAGGGAGGTACACTGAAGCTTTCTTT	CASSLGRYTEAFF
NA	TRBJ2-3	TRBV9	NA	TGTGCCAGCAGCGTTATGCGGGCAAGCACAGATACGCAGTATTTT	CASSVMRASTDTQYF
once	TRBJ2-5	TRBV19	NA	TGTGCCAGTAGTATAGACAGGGGCAGGGAGACCCAGTACTTC	CASSIDRGRETQYF
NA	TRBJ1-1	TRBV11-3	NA	TGTGCCAGCAGTCCTTCGGGGGCGACTGAAGCTTTCTTT	CASSPSGATEAFF
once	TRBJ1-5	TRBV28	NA	TGTGCCAGCAGTTTGGGAGTGCAGAGCAATCAGCCCCAGCATTTT	CASSLGVQSNQPQHF
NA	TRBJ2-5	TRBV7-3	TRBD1	TGTGCCAGCAGCTCGACAGGGGGCCAAGAGACCCAGTACTTC	CASSSTGGQETQYF
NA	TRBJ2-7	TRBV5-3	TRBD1	TGTGCCAGAAGCGCTGACAGGGGACCCATTGGGGAGCAGTACTTC	CARSADRGPIGEQYF
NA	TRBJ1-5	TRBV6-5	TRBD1	TGTGCCAGCACCAGACAGGGCAATAGCAATCAGCCCCAGCATTTT	CASTRQGNSNQPQHF
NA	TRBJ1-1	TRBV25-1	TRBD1	TGTGCCAGCAGTGAGCAGGGGGGGAACACTGAAGCTTTCTTT	CASSEQGGNTEAFF
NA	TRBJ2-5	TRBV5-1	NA	TGCGCCAGCAGCTTGCAGGGGCTGGGCCAAGAGACCCAGTACTTC	CASSLQGLGQETQYF
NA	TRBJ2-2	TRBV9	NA	TGTGCCAGCAGCGTAGTAAGCGGCTCCTTCACCGGGGAGCTGTTTTTT	CASSVVSGSFTGELFF
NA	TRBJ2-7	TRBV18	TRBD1	TGTGCCAGCTCAGGGCGACAGGGGGCCTACGAGCAGTACTTC	CASSGRQGAYEQYF
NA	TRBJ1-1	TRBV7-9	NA	TGTGCCAGCAGCTTAGATGTGGCAGGAGGAACTGAAGCTTTCTTT	CASSLDVAGGTEAFF
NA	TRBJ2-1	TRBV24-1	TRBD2	TGTGCCACCAGTGTAGGACTAGCGGGAGAAGGGCTCTACAATGAGCAGTTCTTC	CATSVGLAGEGLYNEQFF
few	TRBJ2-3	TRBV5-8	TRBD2	TGTGCCAGCAGCTTGGGAACTAGCGGTAGCACAGATACGCAGTATTTT	CASSLGTSGSTDTQYF
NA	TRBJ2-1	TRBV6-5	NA	TGTGCCAGCCTCCCACTAGGGTTGGGGGAGCAGTTCTTC	CASLPLGLGEQFF
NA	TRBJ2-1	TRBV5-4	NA	TGTGCCAGCAGCTTGGGTCAGATCTCCTACAATGAGCAGTTCTTC	CASSLGQISYNEQFF
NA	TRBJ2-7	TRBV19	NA	TGTGCCAGTAGTATAACCCGCGGGGAGCAGTACTTC	CASSITRGEQYF
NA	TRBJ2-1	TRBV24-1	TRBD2	TGTGCCACCAGTGGCGCGGGACTAGCGGGAGGCAAAAACACCTACAATGAGCAGTTCTTC	CATSGAGLAGGKNTYNEQFF
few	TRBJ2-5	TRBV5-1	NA	TGCGCCAGCAGCCCGGGGGAGACCCAGTACTTC	CASSPGETQYF
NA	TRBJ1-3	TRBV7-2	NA	TGTGCCAGCAGCTTATCCCCAGGGGCTTCTGGAAACACCATATATTTT	CASSLSPGASGNTIYF
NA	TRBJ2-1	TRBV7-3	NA	TGTGCCAGCAGCTTATGGGGTTGCAGTGAGGGTTGCAAGCTGTTCTTC	CASSLWGCSEGCKLFF
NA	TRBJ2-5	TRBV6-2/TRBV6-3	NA	TGTGCCAGCAGTAACCCCCCAAAAAAGACCCAGTACTTC	CASSNPPKKTQYF
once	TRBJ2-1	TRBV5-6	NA	TGTGCCAGCAGCTTTTACGGGAATGAGCAGTTCTTC	CASSFYGNEQFF
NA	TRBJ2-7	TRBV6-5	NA	TGTGCCAGCAGCCCATTGACAGGTCGCCACGAGCAGTACTTC	CASSPLTGRHEQYF
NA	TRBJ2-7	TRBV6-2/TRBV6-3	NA	TGTGCCAGCAGTTACTCCGGGGCTCTCCGCGAGCAGTACTTC	CASSYSGALREQYF
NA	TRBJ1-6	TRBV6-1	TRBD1	TGTGCCAGCAGTGAGAGACAGGGTAAAAATTCACCCCTCCACTTT	CASSERQGKNSPLHF
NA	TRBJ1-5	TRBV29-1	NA	TGCAGCGTTCGCGGGAGTAGCAATCAGCCCCAGCATTTT	CSVRGSSNQPQHF
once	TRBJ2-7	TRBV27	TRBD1	TGTGCCAGCAGTTTAAACCCGGGACAGTACTACGAGCAGTACTTC	CASSLNPGQYYEQYF
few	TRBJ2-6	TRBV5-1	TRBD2	TGCGCCAGCAGTCGTGGCAGCGGGGACTCTGGGGCCAACGTCCTGACTTTC	CASSRGSGDSGANVLTF
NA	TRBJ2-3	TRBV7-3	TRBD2	TGTGCCAGCAGCTCCGGACTAGCGGCCACAGATACGCAGTATTTT	CASSSGLAATDTQYF
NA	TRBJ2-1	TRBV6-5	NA	TGTGCCAGCAGTTACTCTAGGTACAATGAGCAGTTCTTC	CASSYSRYNEQFF
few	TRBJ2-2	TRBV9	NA	TGTGCCAGCAGCCCAGTCAGGAACACCGGGGAGCTGTTTTTT	CASSPVRNTGELFF
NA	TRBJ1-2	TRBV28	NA	TGTGCCACGCGGGACACCTATGGCTACACCTTC	CATRDTYGYTF
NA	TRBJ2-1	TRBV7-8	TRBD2	TGTGCCAGCAGCACTGGACTAGTGGGTAATGAGCAGTTCTTC	CASSTGLVGNEQFF
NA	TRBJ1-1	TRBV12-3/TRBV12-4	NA	TGTGCCAGCAGCCCCCGGGTTGTCACTGAAGCTTTCTTT	CASSPRVVTEAFF
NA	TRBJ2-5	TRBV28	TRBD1	TGTGCCAGCAGTTGGACAGGGGTGGGGGAGACCCAGTACTTC	CASSWTGVGETQYF
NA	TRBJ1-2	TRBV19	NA	TGTGCCAGTAGTATCAATCCAGGGAACTATGGCTACACCTTC	CASSINPGNYGYTF
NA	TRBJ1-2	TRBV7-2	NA	TGTGCCAGCAGCCTGGGGGTATCCAACTATGGCTACACCTTC	CASSLGVSNYGYTF
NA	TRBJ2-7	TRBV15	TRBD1	TGTGCCACCAGCAGAGCACAGGGGTCCTCCTACGAGCAGTACTTC	CATSRAQGSSYEQYF
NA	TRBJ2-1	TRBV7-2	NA	TGTGCCAGCGGGAGGACCCTAGACAATGAGCAGTTCTTC	CASGRTLDNEQFF
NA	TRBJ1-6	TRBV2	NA	TGTGCCAGCAGTGGAATTATCACCAATTCACCCCTCCACTTT	CASSGIITNSPLHF
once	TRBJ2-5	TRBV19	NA	TGTGCCAGTAGTGTGGGAGTGGAGACCCAGTACTTC	CASSVGVETQYF
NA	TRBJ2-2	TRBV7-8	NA	TGTGCCAGCAGCTTTTCGGGGGAGGCCGGGGAGCTGTTTTTT	CASSFSGEAGELFF
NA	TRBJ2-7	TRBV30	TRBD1	TGTGCCTGGAGTGCAGGGGGTCCCCTCTACGAGCAGTACTTC	CAWSAGGPLYEQYF
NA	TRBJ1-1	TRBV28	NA	TGTGCCAGCAGTTTAATACAGCCCAAGGGGGCTTTCTTT	CASSLIQPKGAFF
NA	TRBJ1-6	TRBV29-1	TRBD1	TGCAGCGTCCGGACAGGGGGCACGGCACCCCTCCACTTT	CSVRTGGTAPLHF
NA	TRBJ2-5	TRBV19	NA	TGTGCCAGTAGTTTACCCAGGGGTTATGGCCAAGAGACCCAGTACTTC	CASSLPRGYGQETQYF
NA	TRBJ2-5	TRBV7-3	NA	TGTGCCAGCAGCTTAACAGGGTACCTCCAAGAGACCCAGTACTTC	CASSLTGYLQETQYF
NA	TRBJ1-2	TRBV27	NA	TGTGCCAGCAGTCCAATGGACAGAAAATACTATGGCTACACCTTC	CASSPMDRKYYGYTF
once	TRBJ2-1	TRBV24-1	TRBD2	TGTGCCACCAGTTCTATTACCGGGACTAGCGGGAGTGTCCACAATGAGCAGTTCTTC	CATSSITGTSGSVHNEQFF
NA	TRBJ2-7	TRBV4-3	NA	TGCGCCAGCAGCCAAGGAGAAGCCTACGAGCAGTACTTC	CASSQGEAYEQYF
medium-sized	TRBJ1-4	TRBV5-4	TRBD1	TGTGCCAGCAGCTCTAACAGGGGTGTGACTAATGAAAAACTGTTTTTT	CASSSNRGVTNEKLFF